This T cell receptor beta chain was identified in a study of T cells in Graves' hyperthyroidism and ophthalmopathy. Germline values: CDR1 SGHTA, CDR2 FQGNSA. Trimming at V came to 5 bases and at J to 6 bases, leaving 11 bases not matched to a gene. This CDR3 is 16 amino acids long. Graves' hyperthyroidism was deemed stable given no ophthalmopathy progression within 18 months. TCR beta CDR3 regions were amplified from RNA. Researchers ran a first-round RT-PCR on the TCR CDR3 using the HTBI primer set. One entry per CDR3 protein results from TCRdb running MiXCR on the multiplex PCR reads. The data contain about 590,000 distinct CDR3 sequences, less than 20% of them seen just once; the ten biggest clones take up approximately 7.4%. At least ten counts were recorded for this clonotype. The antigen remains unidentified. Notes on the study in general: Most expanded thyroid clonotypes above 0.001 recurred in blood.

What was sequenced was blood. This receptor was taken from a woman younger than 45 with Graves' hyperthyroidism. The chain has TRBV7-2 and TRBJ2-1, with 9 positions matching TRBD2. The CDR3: CASSILAGRVANEQFF. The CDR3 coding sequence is TGTGCCAGCAGCATCCTAGCGGGGAGGGTGGCCAATGAGCAGTTCTTC. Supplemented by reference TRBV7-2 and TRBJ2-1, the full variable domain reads GAGVSQSPSNKVTEKGKDVELRCDPISGHTALYWYRQSLGQGLEFLIYFQGNSAPDKSGLPSDRFSAERTGGSVSTLTIQRTQQEDSAVYLCASSILAGRVANEQFFGPGTRLTVL.